A single sample gave rise to the 10 T cell receptor beta chains below, sequenced in a study of human T cells and chemical hapten exposure. TCRdb re-analysed the RACE reads in MiXCR, keeping a single row per CDR3 protein. The sample records 90,000 to 140,000 distinct CDR3 sequences, about 34% being singletons. Documented time point: patch test 3, about 24 weeks after DPC sensitization. Indicated treatment: therapeutic diphenylcyclopropenone sensitization with weekly scalp DPC. The material was whole blood, obtained in connection with sensitization to the hapten diphenylcyclopropenone (DPC). The receptor source for this set is a man aged 35 to 55 with alopecia areata. Some clones in this sample may be carry-over from other donors' samples.

This clonotype has more than one count but fewer than ten. This chain joins TRBV3-1 and TRBJ2-1; a possible D gene is TRBD1 (7 bases). Trimming left V 4 bases short and J 5 bases short, with 12 bases between. Germline V gives CDR1 LGHDT, CDR2 YNNKEL (reference sequence). The CDR3 runs 14 residues. The CDR3 DNA sequence: TGTGCCAGCAGCCCGGGGGACAGCCACAATGAGCAGTTCTTC. Residues: CASSPGDSHNEQFF.

CDR3 in amino acids: CASSQQGATDTQYF. DNA of the CDR3: TGTGCCAGCAGTCAACAGGGGGCGACAGATACGCAGTATTTT. The chain is built from TRBV7-2 and TRBJ2-3; TRBD1 agrees at 9 bases. Germline assignment: CDR1 SGHTA and CDR2 FQGNSA. V lost 6 bases and J lost 3; bases outside the gene matches: 4. The CDR3 loop spans 14 amino acids.

This clonotype was observed a handful of times. This chain links TRBV30 with TRBJ2-2; maybe TRBD1 (6 bases). Trimming left V 3 bases short and J 4 bases short, with 21 bases between. The CDR3 is 17 residues long. Germline V gene lookup returns CDR1 GTSNPN and CDR2 SVGIG (reference sequence). Written as DNA, the CDR3 is TGTGCCTGGAGAGTCCAGGGGAACCGCCTAGGCACCGGGGAGCTGTTTTTT. Amino acids: CAWRVQGNRLGTGELFF.

The V and J genes are TRBV5-1 and TRBJ2-2; D ambiguous. Between the trimmed V and J ends, which lost 0 bases and 7 bases, there was a span of 13 bases. The CDR3 sequence is 15 residues long. Germline-derived CDR1 and CDR2 are SGHRS and YFSETQ. As DNA, the CDR3 is TGCGCCAGCAGCTTGGGCGGACGTTCAGGCGGGGAGCTGTTTTTT. Protein: CASSLGGRSGGELFF.

The gene calls are TRBV29-1 and TRBJ1-2; 7 bases line up with TRBD1. The V gene end was trimmed by 2 bases and the J gene end by 5 bases; junction bases not matched to a gene: 8. This CDR3 region has 14 residues. CDR1 SQVTM and CDR2 ANQGSEA come from the germline V gene. CDR3 nucleotides: TGCAGCGTTGAATCTACAGGGGACTGGTATGGCTACACCTTC. Residues: CSVESTGDWYGYTF.

V gene TRBV4-1 combines with J gene TRBJ2-2, with D possibly matching TRBD2 (6 bases). The CDR3 has 14 residues. Germline lookup yields CDR1 MGHRA and CDR2 YSYEKL. Trimming stripped 3 bases from V and 6 bases from J, with 11 bases between. CDR3 coding DNA: TGCGCCAGCAGCCACCGGGAGTTTTCCGGGGAGCTGTTTTTT. It encodes CASSHREFSGELFF.

In this sample, this clonotype turned up a few times. V and J are TRBV7-8 and TRBJ2-7; 11 bases map to TRBD1. Germline V lookup: CDR1 SGHVS, CDR2 FQNEAQ. This CDR3 contains 17 residues. The ends lost 4 bases at V and 4 bases at J; junction bases unmatched: 12. CDR3 loop: CASSSLHGQGAGYEQYV. For the CDR3, the DNA is TGTGCCAGCAGCTCTTTACATGGACAGGGGGCAGGATACGAGCAGTACGTC.

This clonotype appeared a single time. J is TRBJ2-3 and V is TRBV12-3 or TRBV12-4; 8 positions agree with TRBD2. Germline trimming cut 9 bases from V and 3 bases from J; bases unmatched to any gene: 11. The CDR3 is 15 residues long. The CDR3 DNA follows: TGTGCCAGTTCCCGGGAGAGCGGGAGAACAGATACGCAGTATTTT. Protein sequence: CASSRESGRTDTQYF.

This clonotype was counted between two and nine times. The rearrangement uses TRBV4-2 and TRBJ1-2, with D possibly matching TRBD1 (5 bases). CDR3 length equals 16 residues. V lost 0 bases and J 2 bases, leaving 13 bases between the germline ends. Germline V gene lookup returns CDR1 LGHNA and CDR2 YNFKEQ. The CDR3 nucleotides read TGTGCCAGCAGCCAAGATCGGCAAGGGGCCAACTATGGCTACACCTTC. Translating gives CASSQDRQGANYGYTF.

The chain uses TRBV29-1 and TRBJ2-3, with a weak D call TRBD1 (6 bases). This CDR3 is 15 amino acids long. V was shortened by 4 bases and J by 0 bases, with 14 bases between the two germline ends. CDR1 is SQVTM and CDR2 is ANQGSEA in the germline V gene. The CDR3 loop is CSVASGTTSTDTQYF. The DNA for the CDR3 is TGCAGCGTTGCGTCCGGGACAACTAGCACAGATACGCAGTATTTT.